This TCR beta chain stems from a study of blood T cell repertoires in COVID-19. On the study more broadly: Specimens from acute and convalescent COVID-19 originated in the United States, Italy and Spain.

Per the authors' pipeline: Reference gene primer amplification in the assay estimated nucleated cell counts. Profiling relied on immunoSEQ multiplex PCR, and the TCRdb table lists in-frame clones only, not all of them. D and trimming come from the DNA, and the V and J calls and clone size come from that table. The data hold about 14,000 clones, with 85% to 90% observed a single time. V lost 6 bases to trimming and J lost 7 bases; unmatched junction nucleotides: 12. Germline lookup yields CDR1 SNHLY and CDR2 FYNNEI. The length of the CDR3 is 16 residues. The V and J genes are TRBV2 and TRBJ2-5; TRBD2 agrees at 12 bases. The source of this sequence is a man aged 45 to 65 with active COVID-19. The specimen sequenced was peripheral blood. For the CDR3, the DNA is TGTGCCAGCAGAGTTACTAGCGGGAGGAGGGGAGGGACCCAGTACTTC. Its protein product is CASRVTSGRRGGTQYF.